Each of the 26 T cell receptor beta chains below was sequenced from the same sample in a study of cytomegalovirus exposure and HLA in healthy donors. PCR employed 60 Vbeta and 13 Jbeta primers. TCRdb's copy holds only in-frame clones and misses some; the assay was immunoSEQ multiplex PCR. The table lists around 130,000 clones, around 73% of them singletons. The sample taken for sequencing was PBMCs. All receptors derive from a man aged 45-65 years in good health and CMV-seronegative.

The chain recombines TRBV5-1 with TRBJ2-2; 8 nucleotides line up with TRBD1. The trim removed 4 bases at V and 6 bases at J, leaving 8 bases unmatched. In germline, CDR1 is SGHRS, CDR2 YFSETQ. CDR3 length: 15 amino acids. CDR3 coding DNA: TGCGCCAGCAGCCCGGGACAGGAGCTACCCGGGGAGCTGTTTTTT. It specifies CASSPGQELPGELFF.

This rearrangement joins TRBV2 to TRBJ1-1, with TRBD1 matching 7 bases. This CDR3 region has 14 residues. Germline V CDR1 and CDR2: SNHLY, FYNNEI. V dropped 7 bases and J dropped 0; count of bases not matched to a gene: 5. The CDR3 nucleotides read TGTGCCAGCATCCGGGACAGTATGAACACTGAAGCTTTCTTT. This gives the protein CASIRDSMNTEAFF.

The rearrangement joins TRBV7-8 to TRBJ2-7; 10 bases align to TRBD2. Per the germline V gene, CDR1 is SGHVS and CDR2 is FQNEAQ. The ends lost 1 base at V and 2 bases at J; junction bases unmatched: 5. The CDR3 extends over 16 amino acids. In DNA, the CDR3 is TGTGCCAGCAGCTTAGGTCTAGCGGGAGAACCCTACGAGCAGTACTTC. Translated, it gives CASSLGLAGEPYEQYF. Looking up the rest from reference TRBV7-8 and TRBJ2-7 gives the full variable domain: GAGVSQSPRYKVAKRGQDVALRCDPISGHVSLFWYQQALGQGPEFLTYFQNEAQLDKSGLPSDRFFAERPEGSVSTLKIQRTQQEDSAVYLCASSLGLAGEPYEQYFGPGTRLTVT.

Only a few counts were recorded for this clone. V and J are TRBV13 and TRBJ2-7; 11 bases agree with TRBD1. V lost 4 bases, J lost 3 bases, and 5 bases stayed unmatched. Germline CDR1 and CDR2: PRHDT and FYEKMQ (reference sequence). The CDR3 spans 15 residues. The CDR3 sequence: CASSSRDRGFYEQYF. In nucleotides, the CDR3 is TGTGCCAGCAGCTCCCGGGACAGGGGGTTCTACGAGCAGTACTTC. The complete variable domain, with remaining parts taken from reference TRBV13 and TRBJ2-7, reads AAGVIQSPRHLIKEKRETATLKCYPIPRHDTVYWYQQGPGQDPQFLISFYEKMQSDKGSIPDRFSAQQFSDYHSELNMSSLELGDSALYFCASSSRDRGFYEQYFGPGTRLTVT.

The genes are TRBV5-1 and TRBJ2-1; the D gene is possibly TRBD1 (5 bases). Trimming removed 0 bases from V and 5 bases from J, with 12 bases in between. The germline V gene encodes CDR1 SGHRS and CDR2 YFSETQ. This CDR3 has 15 amino acids. CDR3: CASSLEQAGDNEQFF. As DNA, the CDR3 is TGCGCCAGCAGCTTGGAACAGGCCGGAGACAATGAGCAGTTCTTC.

The chain is built from TRBV10-1 and TRBJ2-5; 10 positions match TRBD2. This CDR3 spans 16 amino acids. With V trimmed by 0 bases and J by 1 base, 2 bases remained unmatched. Germline V gives CDR1 WNHNN, CDR2 SYGVQD (reference sequence). CDR3 bases: TGCGCCAGCAGTGAGTCGGCTAGCGGGGGCCAAGAGACCCAGTACTTC. Amino acid sequence: CASSESASGGQETQYF.

The chain recombines TRBV19 with TRBJ2-1; D ambiguous. V was cut by 8 bases and J by 4 bases, with 9 bases left in between. The CDR3 runs to 12 residues. CDR1 and CDR2 from the germline V gene are LNHDA and SQIVND (reference sequence). The CDR3 loop reads CASSAGYNEQFF. The CDR3 coding sequence is TGTGCCAGTTCGGCAGGATACAATGAGCAGTTCTTC.

The chain carries TRBV15 and TRBJ2-3; D possibly corresponds to TRBD1 (6 bases). Trimming removed 0 bases from V and 4 bases from J, with 11 bases in between. Germline CDR1 reads LNHNV; CDR2 reads YYDKDF (reference sequence). The CDR3 covers 15 residues. CDR3 DNA sequence: TGTGCCACCAGCAGAGAGAGGGGGACGGCAGATACGCAGTATTTT. Its translation: CATSRERGTADTQYF.

V and J are TRBV6-6 and TRBJ2-7, with D perhaps TRBD2 (7 bases). The CDR3 contains 15 residues. Germline V gene data show CDR1 as MNHNY and CDR2 as SVGAGI (reference sequence). Trimming pared 4 bases from V and 0 bases from J, leaving 13 bases between. The CDR3 is CASSSGGSSSYEQYF. The CDR3 region has the DNA TGTGCCAGCAGTTCGGGGGGCTCCAGCTCCTACGAGCAGTACTTC.

The CDR3 here is CASSYSTSGSAGELFF. CDR3 bases: TGTGCCAGCAGTTACTCGACTAGCGGGAGCGCCGGGGAGCTGTTTTTT. The genes are TRBV6-6 and TRBJ2-2; 12 nucleotides match TRBD2. The junction had 2 bases not matched to a gene; V was cut back by 0 bases and J by 6 bases. The CDR3 has 16 residues. CDR1 is MNHNY, CDR2 SVGAGI, per germline (reference sequence).

The rearrangement links TRBV5-1 to TRBJ2-1, with 12 bases matching TRBD2. Losses at the gene ends were 1 base for V and 7 bases for J; bases not matched to a gene: 6. Germline-derived CDR1 and CDR2 are SGHRS and YFSETQ. This CDR3 spans 16 amino acids. The CDR3 spells CASSLTGLAGSNEQFF. In nucleotides, the CDR3 is TGCGCCAGCAGCTTGACGGGACTAGCGGGTAGTAATGAGCAGTTCTTC.

V usage is TRBV2 and J usage is TRBJ2-3, with 7 nucleotides matching TRBD2. Germline V CDR1 and CDR2: SNHLY, FYNNEI. The CDR3 spans 15 residues. With V trimmed by 7 bases and J by 5 bases, 12 bases remained unmatched. This CDR3 is CASNSAGTNRDTQYF. The CDR3 bases are TGTGCCAGCAATAGCGCCGGGACTAACCGAGATACGCAGTATTTT.

The chain employs TRBV29-1 and TRBJ1-1; D unresolved. Germline CDR1 reads SQVTM; CDR2 reads ANQGSEA. V lost 7 bases and J 0 bases, leaving 9 bases between the germline ends. This CDR3 comprises 12 residues. The CDR3 is CSGRSMNTEAFF. For the CDR3, the DNA is TGCAGCGGCCGGTCTATGAACACTGAAGCTTTCTTT.

The chain carries TRBV27 and TRBJ2-5; 10 positions match TRBD1. Trimming took 2 bases from V and 5 from J; bases not matched to a gene: 8. CDR1 is MNHEY, CDR2 SMNVEV, per germline (reference sequence). CDR3 length: 16 residues. In DNA, the CDR3 is TGTGCCAGCAGTTTAGGGGACAGGGGATTAGGGGAGACCCAGTACTTC. Residues: CASSLGDRGLGETQYF.

The rearrangement uses TRBV2 and TRBJ2-5; weak D call: TRBD2 (6 bases). This CDR3 has 14 residues. V was pared by 3 bases and J by 5 bases, with 13 bases between. Germline assignment: CDR1 SNHLY and CDR2 FYNNEI. This CDR3 reads CASSDTRAGETQYF. The CDR3 nucleotides read TGTGCCAGCAGTGACACAAGGGCGGGGGAGACCCAGTACTTC. Full variable domain (remainder filled in from reference TRBV2 and TRBJ2-5): EPEVTQTPSHQVTQMGQEVILRCVPISNHLYFYWYRQILGQKVEFLVSFYNNEISEKSEIFDDQFSVERPDGSNFTLKIRSTKLEDSAMYFCASSDTRAGETQYFGPGTRLLVL.

This clone was observed once. The J gene is TRBJ2-1, the V gene TRBV9; 9 nucleotides line up with TRBD2. This CDR3 contains 14 residues. V shed 2 bases and J 5 bases; nucleotides not matched to a gene: 2. The V gene's germline CDR1 is SGDLS and CDR2 YYNGEE. CDR3 sequence: CASSVLAGNNEQFF. CDR3 DNA: TGTGCCAGCAGCGTCCTAGCGGGGAACAATGAGCAGTTCTTC.

The chain links TRBV19 to TRBJ1-1; 7 bases match TRBD1. Germline V gives CDR1 LNHDA, CDR2 SQIVND (reference sequence). J was trimmed by 5 bases and V by 4 bases; bases with no gene match: 4. There are 13 residues in the CDR3. CDR3 sequence: CASSNRGNTEAFF. CDR3 nucleotide sequence: TGTGCCAGTAGTAACAGGGGTAATACTGAAGCTTTCTTT.

V and J are TRBV15 and TRBJ2-7; 7 nucleotides line up with TRBD2. J lost 2 bases, V lost 0 bases, and 4 bases had no gene match. This CDR3 region has 15 residues. Germline V CDR1 and CDR2: LNHNV, YYDKDF (reference sequence). CDR3 coding DNA: TGTGCCACCAGCAGAGAGGGGGGAGGGCCCTACGAGCAGTACTTC. Protein: CATSREGGGPYEQYF.

This chain joins TRBV5-1 and TRBJ1-1; D is possibly TRBD1 (5 bases). CDR3 size: 14 residues. V gave up 0 bases and J gave up 1 base, with 7 bases separating them. Germline V gene data show CDR1 as SGHRS and CDR2 as YFSETQ. The CDR3 sequence: CASSLGGWNTEAFF. CDR3 DNA sequence: TGCGCCAGCAGCTTGGGGGGCTGGAACACTGAAGCTTTCTTT. The full variable domain, in which reference TRBV5-1 and TRBJ1-1 provide the parts outside the CDR3, is KAGVTQTPRYLIKTRGQQVTLSCSPISGHRSVSWYQQTPGQGLQFLFEYFSETQRNKGNFPGRFSGRQFSNSRSEMNVSTLELGDSALYLCASSLGGWNTEAFFGQGTRLTVV.

CDR3 DNA: TGTGCCAGCAGCCTTCTTCGGGGAGTGGGGGCGTCCGAGCAGTACTTC. Translating it yields CASSLLRGVGASEQYF. The chain links TRBV11-3 to TRBJ2-7; D might be TRBD1 (6 bases). The length of the CDR3 is 16 residues. Germline V gives CDR1 SGHNT, CDR2 YENEEA. The germline V and J ends were trimmed by 5 bases and 6 bases, with 23 bases remaining between them.

The chain has TRBV5-4 and TRBJ2-3; D might be TRBD1 (6 bases). The V gene's germline CDR1 is SGHNT and CDR2 YYREEE (reference sequence). The length of the CDR3 is 14 residues. With 3 bases removed from V and 6 bases from J, the gap between germline ends came to 14 bases. This CDR3 is CASSSDSGRDTQYF. CDR3 DNA sequence: TGTGCCAGCAGCTCGGACAGTGGGCGCGATACGCAGTATTTT.

The genes are TRBV5-4 and TRBJ2-2; maybe TRBD1 (7 bases). The V gene's germline CDR1 is SGHNT and CDR2 YYREEE (reference sequence). Trimming removed 4 bases at V and 0 bases at J, with 19 bases between. This CDR3 contains 18 residues. The CDR3 spells CASSPSPGGTANTGELFF. DNA of the CDR3: TGTGCCAGCAGCCCCTCACCTGGCGGGACAGCGAACACCGGGGAGCTGTTTTTT.

The rearrangement uses TRBV28 and TRBJ2-2; D unclear. The germline V gene encodes CDR1 MDHEN and CDR2 SYDVKM. This CDR3 contains 13 residues. V was cut by 7 bases and J by 6 bases, with 12 bases left in between. CDR3 in amino acids: CASTSGSPGELFF. The CDR3 DNA reads as TGTGCCAGCACCTCGGGTAGCCCCGGGGAGCTGTTTTTT.

The genes are TRBV21-1 and TRBJ2-1; the D call of TRBD2 is as the table states it, not checked on the DNA. TRBV21-1 is marked as a pseudogene. The CDR3 has 16 amino acids. CDR3 protein: CASILPTSGRSVEQFF. For the CDR3, the DNA is TGTGCCAGCATCCTTCCGACTAGCGGGAGGAGTGTTGAGCAGTTCTTC.

This clone appeared a few times. This rearrangement joins TRBV6-1 to TRBJ2-3; D uncertain. This CDR3 is built from 12 residues. Trimming took 7 bases from V and 5 from J, leaving 10 bases between them. Germline lookup yields CDR1 MNHNS and CDR2 SASEGT. The CDR3 here is CASTETGDTQYF. In DNA, the CDR3 is TGTGCCAGCACCGAAACGGGAGATACGCAGTATTTT.

This chain joins TRBV7-9 and TRBJ2-3; D possibly corresponds to TRBD2 (6 bases). V lost 3 bases and J 3 bases, leaving 13 bases between the germline ends. Germline CDR1 reads SEHNR; CDR2 reads FQNEAQ (reference sequence). The CDR3 covers 15 residues. DNA for the CDR3: TGTGCCAGCAGCTTCGGAGGGAGGAGGACAGATACGCAGTATTTT. Its protein product is CASSFGGRRTDTQYF.